The next 4 T cell receptor beta chains were all read from a single sample in a study of blood T cell repertoires in COVID-19. Measured with immunoSEQ multiplex PCR; TCRdb has only the in-frame clones, and not every one. The sample consists of 200,000 to 250,000 clones, 81% of them appearing once. The sequencing input was PBMCs or T cells enriched from blood (not recorded which). Receptors were obtained from a man aged 35-49 years who had recovered from COVID-19.

V and J are TRBV7-9 and TRBJ1-5; no definite D call. V shed 2 bases and J shed 7 bases, with 21 bases lying between them. The CDR3 totals 17 residues. Germline loops: CDR1 SEHNR, CDR2 FQNEAQ (reference sequence). DNA for the CDR3: TGTGCCAGCAGCTTAAGTCGCGGCACCCCGGGTGGCCAGCCCCAGCATTTT. Amino acid sequence: CASSLSRGTPGGQPQHF.

The chain carries TRBV7-8 and TRBJ1-5; tentative D call: TRBD1 (5 bases). The CDR3 runs to 17 residues. V was clipped by 5 bases and J by 4 bases, with 21 bases between them. The V gene's germline CDR1 is SGHVS and CDR2 FQNEAQ. CDR3: CASSLRGGGERNQPQHF. DNA for the CDR3: TGTGCCAGCAGCCTGCGGGGTGGGGGGGAAAGGAATCAGCCCCAGCATTTT.

The chain couples TRBV6-4 to TRBJ2-1; tentative D call: TRBD2 (5 bases). The CDR3 has 17 residues. V gave up 4 bases and J gave up 4 bases, with 20 bases separating them. Germline lookup yields CDR1 MRHNA and CDR2 SNTAGT. Here the CDR3 reads CASSVDQATAGYNEQFF. The CDR3 DNA reads TGTGCCAGCAGTGTAGATCAGGCGACCGCGGGTTACAATGAGCAGTTCTTC.

Notes on this clone: At one end, the junction sequence differs from germline, possibly due to a read error. The rearrangement uses TRBV2 and TRBJ1-5; D might be TRBD1 (6 bases). Germline loops: CDR1 SNHLY, CDR2 FYNNEI. This CDR3 spans 14 amino acids. The DNA of the CDR3 is TGTGTCAGCTCCAGGGGCAATAGCAATCAGCCCCAGCATTTT. It specifies CVSSRGNSNQPQHF.